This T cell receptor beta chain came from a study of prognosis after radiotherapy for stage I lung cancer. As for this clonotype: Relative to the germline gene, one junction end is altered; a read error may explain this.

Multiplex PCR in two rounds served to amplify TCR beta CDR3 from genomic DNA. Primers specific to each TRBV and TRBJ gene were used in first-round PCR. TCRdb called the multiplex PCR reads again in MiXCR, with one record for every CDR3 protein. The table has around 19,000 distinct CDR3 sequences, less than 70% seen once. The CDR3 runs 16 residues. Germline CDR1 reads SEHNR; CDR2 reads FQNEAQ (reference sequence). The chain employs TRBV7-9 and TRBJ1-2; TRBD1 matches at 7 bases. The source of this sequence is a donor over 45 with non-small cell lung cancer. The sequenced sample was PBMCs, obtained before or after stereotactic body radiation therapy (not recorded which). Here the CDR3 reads CASSSIQGRGHYVYTF. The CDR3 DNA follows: TGTGCCAGCAGCTCCATACAGGGGAGAGGGCACTATGTCTACACCTTC.